A single sample is the source of the 7 T cell receptor beta chains below, sequenced in a study of blood T cell repertoires in COVID-19. Here immunoSEQ multiplex PCR was the method, and the copy in TCRdb shows in-frame clones only, minus some. The repertoire has 100,000 to 150,000 clones, about 85% of them found once; the top ten carry 5% to 8%. Input material: peripheral blood. These receptors were obtained from a man older than 75 with active or convalescent COVID-19.

This chain uses TRBV5-1 with TRBJ2-1; 13 bases match TRBD2. V gave up 0 bases and J gave up 10 bases; unmatched junction bases: 7. Germline-derived CDR1 and CDR2 are SGHRS and YFSETQ. The CDR3 spans 16 residues. This CDR3 reads CASSLGPGLAGKEQFF. The CDR3 nucleotides are TGCGCCAGCAGCTTGGGGCCGGGACTAGCGGGAAAGGAGCAGTTCTTC.

The genes are TRBV27 and TRBJ1-5; possibly TRBD1 for D (5 bases). The CDR3 runs 14 residues. Germline-derived CDR1 and CDR2 are MNHEY and SMNVEV (reference sequence). Trimming pared 10 bases from V and 6 bases from J, leaving 19 bases between. In DNA, the CDR3 is TGTGCCAACTCCTTACCTCAGGGTGGTCAGCCCCAGCATTTT. It yields the protein CANSLPQGGQPQHF.

The chain joins TRBV15 to TRBJ2-7, with D possibly TRBD2 on 6 matching bases. The CDR3 loop spans 15 amino acids. Germline CDR1 LNHNV, CDR2 YYDKDF (reference sequence). The V and J ends lost 3 bases and 3 bases respectively, with 15 bases between them. Here the CDR3 reads CATSREGRADYEQYF. The CDR3 bases are TGTGCCACCAGCAGGGAGGGAAGGGCCGACTACGAGCAGTACTTC.

The V and J genes are TRBV15 and TRBJ1-2, with D possibly being TRBD1 (6 bases). The CDR3 contains 14 residues. CDR1 and CDR2 (germline): LNHNV, YYDKDF (reference sequence). Deletions cut 4 bases from V and 8 bases from J, with 17 bases between. The CDR3 DNA follows: TGTGCCACCAGCACCGGGACAAACGTTGGGGGCTACACCTTC. It is translated as CATSTGTNVGGYTF.

This chain links TRBV5-1 with TRBJ2-3; weak D call: TRBD1 (5 bases). The germline V gene encodes CDR1 SGHRS and CDR2 YFSETQ. V was shortened by 3 bases and J by 3 bases, with 17 bases between the two germline ends. There are 16 residues in the CDR3. CDR3 DNA sequence: TGCGCCAGCAGCTCCGACCCCCCGCAGGGAACAGATACGCAGTATTTT. Amino acid sequence: CASSSDPPQGTDTQYF.

This chain uses TRBV28 with TRBJ2-6, with TRBD1 matching over 8 bases. V trimming: 6 bases; J trimming: 0 bases; junction bases outside the gene matches: 4. The CDR3 totals 16 residues. Germline CDR1 reads MDHEN; CDR2 reads SYDVKM. For the CDR3, the DNA is TGTGCCAGCAGCCGGGACAGGTACTCTGGGGCCAACGTCCTGACTTTC. It translates to CASSRDRYSGANVLTF.

The chain recombines TRBV11-2 with TRBJ2-7; 13 bases align to TRBD2. The germline V gene has CDR1 SGHAT and CDR2 FQNNGV. The CDR3 spans 18 residues. V lost 1 base to trimming and J lost 3 bases; unmatched junction nucleotides: 9. The CDR3 DNA reads TGTGCCAGCAGCTTAGGAACTAGCGGGGGGGCCTATGTCTACGAGCAGTACTTC. Translating it yields CASSLGTSGGAYVYEQYF.